This T cell receptor (beta chain) was captured by sequencing in a study of cytomegalovirus exposure and HLA in healthy donors. Use of 60 Vbeta and 13 Jbeta primers characterized the PCR. The repertoire was sequenced with immunoSEQ multiplex PCR; TCRdb's copy has only in-frame clones and lacks some. Of about 180,000 clones in the sample, around 81% were seen once. Study results and caveats: Links to common viral pathogens appeared, in a later analysis, for several of the most significant clusters. In a later analysis, V- and J-gene trimming of beta chains associated with a DCLRE1C missense variant, replicated independently. Later analysis suggested most CMV-associated TCR beta chains were HLA-restricted. The classifier reportedly diagnosed cytomegalovirus status with high specificity and sensitivity.

In the case of this clone: What it recognizes is unknown.

From germline, CDR1 is SGHTA and CDR2 FQGNSA. The CDR3 is made up of 16 amino acids. Trimming cost V 3 bases and J 0 bases; bases outside gene matches: 4. The source of this sequence is a woman aged 30 to 39 in good health and CMV-seronegative. Sequencing used PBMCs. The chain is built from TRBV7-2 and TRBJ2-1; 8 nucleotides match TRBD2. DNA of the CDR3: TGTGCCAGCAGCTTTGGCGGGGGGCGCTCCTACAATGAGCAGTTCTTC. Its translation is CASSFGGGRSYNEQFF.